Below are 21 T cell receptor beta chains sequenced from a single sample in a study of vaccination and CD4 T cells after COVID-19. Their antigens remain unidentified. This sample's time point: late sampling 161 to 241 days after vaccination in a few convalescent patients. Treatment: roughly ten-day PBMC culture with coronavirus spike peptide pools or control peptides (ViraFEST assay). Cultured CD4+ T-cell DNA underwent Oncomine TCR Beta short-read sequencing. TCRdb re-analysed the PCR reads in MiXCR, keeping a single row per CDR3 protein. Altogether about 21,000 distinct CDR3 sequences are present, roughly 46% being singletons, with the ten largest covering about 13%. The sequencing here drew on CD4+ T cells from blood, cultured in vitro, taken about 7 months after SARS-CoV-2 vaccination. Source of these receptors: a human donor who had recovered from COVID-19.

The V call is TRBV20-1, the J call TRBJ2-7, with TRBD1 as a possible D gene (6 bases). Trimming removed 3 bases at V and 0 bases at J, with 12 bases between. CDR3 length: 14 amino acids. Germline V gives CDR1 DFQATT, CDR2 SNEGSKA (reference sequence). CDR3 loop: CSARDSMSSYEQYF. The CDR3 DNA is TGCAGTGCTAGGGACAGCATGAGCTCCTACGAGCAGTACTTC.

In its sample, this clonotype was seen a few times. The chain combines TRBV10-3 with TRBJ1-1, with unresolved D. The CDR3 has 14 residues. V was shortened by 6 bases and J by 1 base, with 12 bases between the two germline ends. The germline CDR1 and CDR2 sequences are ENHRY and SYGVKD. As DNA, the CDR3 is TGTGCCATCAGCGCAGGAGTGGCGAACACTGAAGCTTTCTTT. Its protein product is CAISAGVANTEAFF.

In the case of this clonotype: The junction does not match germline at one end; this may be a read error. Here the CDR3 reads CAWSVSGLAATYF. DNA of the CDR3: TGTGCCTGGAGTGTAAGTGGACTAGCGGCGACTTACTTC. The chain has TRBV30 and TRBJ2-1; 10 nucleotides line up with TRBD2. The CDR3 is 13 amino acids. Germline V gene lookup returns CDR1 GTSNPN and CDR2 SVGIG (reference sequence).

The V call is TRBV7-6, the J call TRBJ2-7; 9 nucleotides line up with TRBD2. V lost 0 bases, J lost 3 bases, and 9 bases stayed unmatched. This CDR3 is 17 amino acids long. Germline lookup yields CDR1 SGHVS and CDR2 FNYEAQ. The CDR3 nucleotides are TGTGCCAGCAGCTTAGCGAAAGAGACTAGCGGTTACTACGAGCAGTACTTC. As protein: CASSLAKETSGYYEQYF.

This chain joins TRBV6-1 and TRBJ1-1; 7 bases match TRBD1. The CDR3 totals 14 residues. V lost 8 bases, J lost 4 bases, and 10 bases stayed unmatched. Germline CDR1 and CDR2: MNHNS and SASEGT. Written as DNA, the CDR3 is TGTGCCAGCGGGCGGGGACAGCGGGGCACTGAAGCTTTCTTT. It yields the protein CASGRGQRGTEAFF.

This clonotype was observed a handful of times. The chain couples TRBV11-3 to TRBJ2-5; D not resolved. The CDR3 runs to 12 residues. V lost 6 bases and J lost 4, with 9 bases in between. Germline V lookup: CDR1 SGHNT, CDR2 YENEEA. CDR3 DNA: TGTGCCAGCAGAGGCGTTGGAGAGACCCAGTACTTC. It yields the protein CASRGVGETQYF.

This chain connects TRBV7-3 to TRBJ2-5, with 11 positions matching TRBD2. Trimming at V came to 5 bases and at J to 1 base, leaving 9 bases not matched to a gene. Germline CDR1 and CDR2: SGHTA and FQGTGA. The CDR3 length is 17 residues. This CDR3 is CASSPGTSGGFQETQYF. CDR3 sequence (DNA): TGTGCCAGCAGCCCGGGAACTAGCGGGGGATTCCAAGAGACCCAGTACTTC.

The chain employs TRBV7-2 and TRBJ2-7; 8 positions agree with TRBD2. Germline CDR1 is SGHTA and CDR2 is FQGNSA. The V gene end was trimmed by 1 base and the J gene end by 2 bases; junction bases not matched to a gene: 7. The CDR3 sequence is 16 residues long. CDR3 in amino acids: CASSLVGAGGAYEQYF. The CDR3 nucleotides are TGTGCCAGCAGCTTAGTTGGCGCGGGAGGCGCCTACGAGCAGTACTTC.

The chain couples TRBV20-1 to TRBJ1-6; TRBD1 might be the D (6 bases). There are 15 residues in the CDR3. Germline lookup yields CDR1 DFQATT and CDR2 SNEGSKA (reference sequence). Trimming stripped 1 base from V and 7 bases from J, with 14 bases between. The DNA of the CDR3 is TGCAGTGCTAGAGGCGGGACATTTGACAATTCACCCCTCCACTTT. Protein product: CSARGGTFDNSPLHF.

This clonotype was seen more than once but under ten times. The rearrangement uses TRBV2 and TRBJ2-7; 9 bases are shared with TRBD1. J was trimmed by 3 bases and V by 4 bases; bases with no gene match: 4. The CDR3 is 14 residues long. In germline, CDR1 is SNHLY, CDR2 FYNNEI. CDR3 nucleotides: TGTGCCAGCAGTGCAGGGACAGGGTTCTACGAGCAGTACTTC. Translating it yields CASSAGTGFYEQYF. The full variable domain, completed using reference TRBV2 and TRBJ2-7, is EPEVTQTPSHQVTQMGQEVILRCVPISNHLYFYWYRQILGQKVEFLVSFYNNEISEKSEIFDDQFSVERPDGSNFTLKIRSTKLEDSAMYFCASSAGTGFYEQYFGPGTRLTVT.

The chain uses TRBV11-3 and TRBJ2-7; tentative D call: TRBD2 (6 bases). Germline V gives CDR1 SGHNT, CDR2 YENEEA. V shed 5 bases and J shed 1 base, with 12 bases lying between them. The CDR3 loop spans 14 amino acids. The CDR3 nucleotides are TGTGCCAGCAGCCAGGGACTTTCGTCCTACGAGCAGTACTTC. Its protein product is CASSQGLSSYEQYF. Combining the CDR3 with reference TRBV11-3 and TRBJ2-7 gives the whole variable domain EAGVVQSPRYKIIEKKQPVAFWCNPISGHNTLYWYLQNLGQGPELLIRYENEEAVDDSQLPKDRFSAERLKGVDSTLKIQPAELGDSAVYLCASSQGLSSYEQYFGPGTRLTVT.

The CDR3 DNA follows: TGTGCCAGTAGTATCTCGACAGGGAAAGGCTACACCTTC. Translation gives CASSISTGKGYTF. This sequence joins TRBV19 and TRBJ1-2, with 7 bases identical to TRBD1. CDR1 LNHDA and CDR2 SQIVND come from the germline V gene (reference sequence). V shed 3 bases, J shed 8 bases, and the junction held 6 bases outside the gene matches. The CDR3 extends over 13 amino acids.

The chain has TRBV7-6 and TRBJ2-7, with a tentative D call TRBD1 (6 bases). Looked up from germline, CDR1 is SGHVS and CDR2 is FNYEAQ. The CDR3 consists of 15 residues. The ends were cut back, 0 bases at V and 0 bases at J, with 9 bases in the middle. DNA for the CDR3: TGTGCCAGCAGCTTAGCTGTAGGGGGCTCCTACGAGCAGTACTTC. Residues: CASSLAVGGSYEQYF.

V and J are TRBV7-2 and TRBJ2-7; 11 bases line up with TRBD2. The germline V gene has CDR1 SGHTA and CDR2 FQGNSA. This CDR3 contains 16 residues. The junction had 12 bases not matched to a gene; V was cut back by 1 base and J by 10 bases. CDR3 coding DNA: TGTGCCAGCAGCTTAGGCGGGACTAGCGGACCTACGAAACAGTACTTC. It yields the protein CASSLGGTSGPTKQYF.

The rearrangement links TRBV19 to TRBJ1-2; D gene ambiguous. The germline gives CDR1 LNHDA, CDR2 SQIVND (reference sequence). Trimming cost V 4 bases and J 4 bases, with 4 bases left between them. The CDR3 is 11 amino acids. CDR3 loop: CASSRTYGYTF. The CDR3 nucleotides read TGTGCCAGTAGTAGAACCTATGGCTACACCTTC.

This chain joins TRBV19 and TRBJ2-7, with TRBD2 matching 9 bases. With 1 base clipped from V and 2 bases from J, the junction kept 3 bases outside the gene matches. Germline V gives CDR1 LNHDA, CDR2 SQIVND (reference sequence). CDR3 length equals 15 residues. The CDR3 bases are TGTGCCAGTAGTATAGCGCGCGGGAGGGCCTACGAGCAGTACTTC. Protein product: CASSIARGRAYEQYF.

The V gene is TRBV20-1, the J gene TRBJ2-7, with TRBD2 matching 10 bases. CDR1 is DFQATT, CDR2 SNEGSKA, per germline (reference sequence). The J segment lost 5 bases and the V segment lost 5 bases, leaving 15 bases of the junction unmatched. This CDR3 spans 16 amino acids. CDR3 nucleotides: TGCAGTGCTGAAAACCCCGTAGCGGGGGGCGGGGACGAGCAGTACTTC. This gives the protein CSAENPVAGGGDEQYF.

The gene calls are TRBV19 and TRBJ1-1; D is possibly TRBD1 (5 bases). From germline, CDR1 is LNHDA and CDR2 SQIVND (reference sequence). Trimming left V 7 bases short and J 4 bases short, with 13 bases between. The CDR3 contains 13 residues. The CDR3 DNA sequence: TGTGCCAGTACTACAGACAGCGGCACTGAAGCTTTCTTT. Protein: CASTTDSGTEAFF.

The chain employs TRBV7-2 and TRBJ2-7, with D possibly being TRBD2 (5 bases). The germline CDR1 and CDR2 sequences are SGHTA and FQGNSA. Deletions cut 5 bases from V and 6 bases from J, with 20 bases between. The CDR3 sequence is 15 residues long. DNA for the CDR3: TGTGCCAGCAGCGACATGGGCCCCGTTCGGGGCGAGCAGTACTTC. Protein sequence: CASSDMGPVRGEQYF.

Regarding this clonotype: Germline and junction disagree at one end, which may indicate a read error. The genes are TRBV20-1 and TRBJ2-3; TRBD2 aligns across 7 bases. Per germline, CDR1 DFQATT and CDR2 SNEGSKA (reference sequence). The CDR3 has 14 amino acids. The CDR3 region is CNARDQRGGDTQYF. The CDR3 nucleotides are TGCAATGCTAGAGATCAGCGGGGTGGGGATACGCAGTATTTT.

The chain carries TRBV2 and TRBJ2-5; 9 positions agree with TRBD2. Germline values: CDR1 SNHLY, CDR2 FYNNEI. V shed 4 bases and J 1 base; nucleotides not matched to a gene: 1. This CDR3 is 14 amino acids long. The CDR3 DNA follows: TGTGCCAGCAGTGCTAGCGGGGCCCAAGAGACCCAGTACTTC. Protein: CASSASGAQETQYF.